This TCR beta chain was identified in a study of T cells after posttransplantation cyclophosphamide. Findings and limits, study-wide: Donor CD8+ memory clones often dominated recipient blood repertoires at later times. Tissue-infiltrating T cells from skin or gut overlapped little with blood T cells.

The related graft donor's blood sample was taken on the day of bone marrow donation. Sequencing used immunoSEQ multiplex PCR; TCRdb keeps in-frame clones, though not all of them. Sampling found under 25,000 clones, none seen once. This CDR3 contains 18 residues. Looked up from germline, CDR1 is SGDLS and CDR2 is YYNGEE. The V and J ends lost 1 base and 0 bases respectively, with 14 bases between them. This clone was detected ten times or more. The antigen is unknown. This TCR was sampled from a woman in her sixties or seventies in good health, CMV-negative, and a related stem cell transplant donor. Material: PBMCs. The chain employs TRBV9 and TRBJ2-6, with D tentatively TRBD1 (6 bases). The CDR3 loop reads CASSVSRKGGSGANVLTF. The CDR3 bases are TGTGCCAGCAGCGTATCGCGTAAAGGGGGCTCTGGGGCCAACGTCCTGACTTTC.